The next 8 T cell receptor beta chains were all read from a single sample in a study of blood T cell repertoires in COVID-19. Some clones are missing from TCRdb's copy, which holds only in-frame ones; the method was immunoSEQ multiplex PCR. The table includes roughly 140,000 clones, approximately 80% detected once. Sequencing used peripheral blood. The receptors shown here come from a human donor in a cohort sampled during active COVID-19.

This rearrangement joins TRBV7-9 to TRBJ2-3, with D perhaps TRBD1 (5 bases). Germline V CDR1 and CDR2: SEHNR, FQNEAQ (reference sequence). This CDR3 is 14 amino acids long. The germline V and J ends were trimmed by 2 bases and 6 bases, with 12 bases remaining between them. The CDR3 DNA reads as TGTGCCAGCAGCTTAATGGACACCCGGGATACGCAGTATTTT. This translates into CASSLMDTRDTQYF. The full variable domain, completed using reference TRBV7-9 and TRBJ2-3, is DTGVSQNPRHKITKRGQNVTFRCDPISEHNRLYWYRQTLGQGPEFLTYFQNEAQLEKSRLLSDRFSAERPKGSFSTLEIQRTEQGDSAMYLCASSLMDTRDTQYFGPGTRLTVL.

The rearrangement joins TRBV12-3 or TRBV12-4 to TRBJ1-1; D is uncertain. Deletions cut 3 bases from V and 6 bases from J, with 5 bases between. The CDR3 loop spans 11 amino acids. CDR3 protein: CASSFEAEAFF. As DNA, the CDR3 is TGTGCCAGCAGTTTCGAGGCTGAAGCTTTCTTT.

The rearrangement joins TRBV4-1 to TRBJ1-5, with unresolved D. The CDR3 consists of 13 residues. V was shortened by 0 bases and J by 6 bases, with 6 bases between the two germline ends. Germline values: CDR1 MGHRA, CDR2 YSYEKL. The CDR3 sequence is CASSQDLIQPQHF. CDR3 in DNA: TGCGCCAGCAGCCAAGATCTAATTCAGCCCCAGCATTTT.

The J gene is TRBJ1-2, the V gene TRBV5-5; D gene unclear. Germline CDR1 and CDR2: SGHKS and YYEKEE (reference sequence). With 2 bases removed from V and 0 bases from J, the gap between germline ends came to 14 bases. This CDR3 is built from 16 residues. The CDR3 loop is CASSFGVVEANYGYTF. The CDR3 DNA reads as TGTGCCAGCAGCTTCGGAGTGGTCGAGGCTAACTATGGCTACACCTTC.

The rearrangement uses TRBV19 and TRBJ2-2; tentatively, D is TRBD1 (5 bases). Germline assignment: CDR1 LNHDA and CDR2 SQIVND (reference sequence). The CDR3 spans 14 residues. The V and J ends lost 4 bases and 5 bases respectively, with 11 bases between them. The CDR3 protein is CASSNGARTGELFF. CDR3 DNA: TGTGCCAGTAGTAATGGGGCGAGAACCGGGGAGCTGTTTTTT.

This clone was seen ten or more times. CDR3 residues: CASSRERGAGETQYF. In nucleotides, the CDR3 is TGTGCCAGCTCACGTGAACGGGGGGCCGGAGAGACCCAGTACTTC. The genes are TRBV18 and TRBJ2-5; a weak D match, TRBD2 (7 bases). The germline V and J ends were trimmed by 4 bases and 4 bases, with 16 bases remaining between them. Germline V lookup: CDR1 KGHSH, CDR2 LQKENI. The CDR3 runs 15 residues.

This chain connects TRBV6-4 to TRBJ2-2; 8 nucleotides line up with TRBD1. With 4 bases clipped from V and 5 bases from J, the junction kept 9 bases outside the gene matches. The germline CDR1 and CDR2 sequences are MRHNA and SNTAGT. The CDR3 sequence is 16 residues long. Here the CDR3 reads CASSASGTGGTGELFF. CDR3 nucleotides: TGTGCCAGCAGTGCCTCCGGGACAGGAGGGACCGGGGAGCTGTTTTTT.

V is TRBV5-4 and J is TRBJ1-2; D not certain. V shed 0 bases and J shed 8 bases, with 8 bases lying between them. The CDR3 length is 12 residues. Germline lookup yields CDR1 SGHNT and CDR2 YYREEE (reference sequence). Written as DNA, the CDR3 is TGTGCCAGCAGCTTGGATTCAGGCGGCTACACCTTC. It yields the protein CASSLDSGGYTF.